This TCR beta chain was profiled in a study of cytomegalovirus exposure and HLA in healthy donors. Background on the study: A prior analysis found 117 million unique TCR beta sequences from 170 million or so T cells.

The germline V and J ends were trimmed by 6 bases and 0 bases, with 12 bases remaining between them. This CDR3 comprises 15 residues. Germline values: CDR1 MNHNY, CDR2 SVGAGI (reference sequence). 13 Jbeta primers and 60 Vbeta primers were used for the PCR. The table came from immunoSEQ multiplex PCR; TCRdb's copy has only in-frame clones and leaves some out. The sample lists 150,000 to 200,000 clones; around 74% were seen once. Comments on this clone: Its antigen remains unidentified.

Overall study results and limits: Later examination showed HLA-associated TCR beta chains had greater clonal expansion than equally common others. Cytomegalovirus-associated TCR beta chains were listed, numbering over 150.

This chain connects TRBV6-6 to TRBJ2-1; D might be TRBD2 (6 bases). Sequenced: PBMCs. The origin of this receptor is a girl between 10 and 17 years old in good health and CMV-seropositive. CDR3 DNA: TGTGCCAGCAGCCCGGGACTTAGCTCCTACAATGAGCAGTTCTTC. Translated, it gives CASSPGLSSYNEQFF.